This TCR beta chain was obtained from a study of a mutant IDH1 vaccine in newly diagnosed glioma. For the study at large: Mean patient age was around 40 years; approximately 60% were male and about 38% female.

Losses at the gene ends were 5 bases for V and 6 bases for J; bases not matched to a gene: 7. The germline V gene encodes CDR1 SEHNR and CDR2 FQNEAQ (reference sequence). The CDR3 has 13 residues. Assay: immunoSEQ multiplex PCR; the TCRdb copy retains only in-frame clones and omits some. This sample has approximately 70,000 clones, with 79% found just once. The time point: baseline, week 1 (first vaccination visit). This sample's treatment: pre-vaccination baseline after standard-of-care therapy. The chain uses TRBV7-9 and TRBJ2-7; 7 nucleotides line up with TRBD1. This sequence was found in a man aged 45-65 years with glioma. Sequences were derived from PBMCs, sampled from a glioma patient treated with radiotherapy, temozolomide or both. The CDR3 loop is CASSNRGGGEQYF. The CDR3 nucleotides read TGTGCCAGCAGCAACAGGGGTGGCGGCGAGCAGTACTTC. Supplemented by reference TRBV7-9 and TRBJ2-7, the full variable domain reads DTGVSQNPRHKITKRGQNVTFRCDPISEHNRLYWYRQTLGQGPEFLTYFQNEAQLEKSRLLSDRFSAERPKGSFSTLEIQRTEQGDSAMYLCASSNRGGGEQYFGPGTRLTVT.